This T cell receptor beta chain derives from a study of blood T cell repertoires in COVID-19 (dated by TCRdb to between 2020 and 2021). Notes on the research overall: Collaborator samples came from the United States, Italy and Spain and covered acute and convalescent phases of COVID-19. The material from the prospective study consisted of cDNA or gDNA derived from T cells, B-cell-depleted T cells, or PBMCs. Subjects who had been exposed to COVID-19, were actively infected with it, or had recovered from it provided the deeply sampled blood TCRbeta repertoires that made up the dataset. The repertoires were released in a freely available public database meant as a resource for research on the immune response to SARS-CoV-2. The samples were drawn from two sources: the first 160 participants of the ongoing ImmuneRACE study, and 1,200 or so subjects contributed by 6 global collaborators. The sample metadata nearly always contained a de-identified subject ID, COVID-19 status, age in years and sex. Where available, HLA class I and class II types were obtained from metadata supplied by the sample provider rather than from assay-based typing. Study-wide findings and limitations: The quantity of clinical and demographic metadata differed by source and by participant and was supplied without curation.

TCRbeta CDR3 regions were amplified from genomic DNA using the immunoSEQ Assay, a bias-controlled multiplex PCR. Turning to the authors' computational methods: Within the assay, amplification of reference gene primers was used to estimate how many nucleated cells each sample contained. To quantify the absolute abundance of each unique TCRbeta CDR3 rearrangement, sequence reads were collapsed and filtered. For each sample, productive Simpson clonality was calculated as the square root of Simpson's diversity index over productive rearrangements. Held by TCRdb, this immuneACCESS table contains in-frame sequences only and omits some clones. Under half of the omission traces to an unresolved V gene where checked; the cause of the rest is unknown. The DNA gave D and trimming, while V, J and clone size come from that table. The sample table contains 200,000 to 250,000 clones; only one count was recorded for about 85% of them. The top ten hold under 3.5% of the sample.

In regard to this clone: The antigen it binds to is not known. Per-base qualities were not stored, and no clone one base away is much larger.

Samples from volunteer blood donors who had recovered from COVID-19 were contributed by a second Seattle source. Whole blood was collected in K2EDTA tubes by collaborating institutions according to the institutions' own protocols. Collaborator samples were shipped for TCRbeta analysis as frozen whole blood, isolated PBMCs, or DNA extracted from either sample type. From the cysteine through the phenylalanine, the CDR3 covers 15 amino acids. The DNA shown is the 45-base CDR3, in frame from base 1. The germline V gene gives CDR1 as KGHDR and CDR2 as SFDVKD. V is shortened by 10 bases, J by 5 bases, and the region joining them spans 22 bases.

Sequenced: peripheral blood. This sequence originates from a middle-aged man who had recovered from COVID-19. The chain employs TRBV24-1 and TRBJ2-5, with TRBD2 as a weak D call on 6 bases. The bases are TGTGCCACTAGCGGCTCTAGCCCCACGGGTGAGACCCAGTACTTC. Its protein reads: CATSGSSPTGETQYF.